This T cell receptor (beta chain) is from a study of T-cell reconstitution after alpha-beta-depleted transplantation in children. Study-level results: After transplant, high TCRbeta diversity at day 60 in some patients arose from surviving recipient T cells and thymic progenitors. T-cell counts and diversity at one year post-transplant came mainly from newly produced T cells. About two months after transplant, alpha-beta T cells reportedly came from several hundred expanded graft clones.

A library of TCRbeta sequences, prepared with unique molecular identifiers, was generated. TCRdb passed the PCR reads through MiXCR, listing each CDR3 protein once. The sample consists of about 490,000 distinct CDR3 sequences, 10% of them appearing once. The CDR3 is 12 amino acids. V lost 1 base, J lost 7 bases, and 5 bases lay in between. Germline CDR1 reads LGHNA; CDR2 reads YSLEER. This clonotype was detected many times. Its antigen is unknown. This chain links TRBV4-3 with TRBJ2-1; D is unresolved. This specimen consisted of PBMCs, obtained before TCRalphabeta/CD19-depleted stem cell transplant. This TCR came from a child aged 2 to 9 with inherited bone marrow failure, due to receive a stem cell transplant. The CDR3 sequence is CASSQGENEQFF. CDR3 DNA: TGCGCCAGCAGCCAAGGTGAGAATGAGCAGTTCTTC.